These 11 T cell receptor beta chains came from one sample sequenced in a study of cytomegalovirus exposure and HLA in healthy donors. The PCR employed 60 Vbeta primers together with 13 Jbeta primers. This table comes from immunoSEQ multiplex PCR, and its TCRdb copy is limited to in-frame clones, with some not included. The sample has approximately 150,000 clones, just under 80% seen once; the top ten hold 1.3%. Sample: PBMCs. The receptors stem from a man aged 25 to 40 in good health and CMV-seronegative.

The table lists this clone with a few counts. The chain has TRBV7-3 and TRBJ2-1; the D gene is possibly TRBD2 (5 bases). Trimming took 2 bases from V and 2 from J, leaving 10 bases between them. CDR1 is SGHTA, CDR2 FQGTGA, per germline. This CDR3 contains 15 residues. CDR3 sequence: CASSLGPGTYNEQFF. Written as DNA, the CDR3 is TGTGCCAGCAGCTTAGGGCCGGGGACCTACAATGAGCAGTTCTTC.

The chain employs TRBV18 and TRBJ1-4; unclear D gene. The CDR3 contains 14 residues. CDR1 is KGHSH and CDR2 is LQKENI in the germline V gene. V was cut by 0 bases and J by 2 bases, with 4 bases left in between. This CDR3 reads CASSPPQTNEKLFF. Written as DNA, the CDR3 is TGTGCCAGCTCACCACCACAGACTAATGAAAAACTGTTTTTT.

This chain links TRBV27 with TRBJ1-2; 9 bases are a match to TRBD1. This CDR3 is 14 amino acids long. Trimming at V came to 7 bases and at J to 4 bases, leaving 7 bases not matched to a gene. Germline loops: CDR1 MNHEY, CDR2 SMNVEV (reference sequence). The DNA of the CDR3 is TGTGCCAGCAACCCGGGACAGGGTTTCTATGGCTACACCTTC. Its translation: CASNPGQGFYGYTF.

The DNA for the CDR3 is TGTGCCAGCAGGGCGGGAGAAAATCAGCCCCAGCATTTT. It specifies CASRAGENQPQHF. This chain uses TRBV2 with TRBJ1-5; D unclear. The CDR3 loop spans 13 amino acids. V lost 6 bases and J lost 4, with 10 bases in between. Per the germline V gene, CDR1 is SNHLY and CDR2 is FYNNEI.

The chain has TRBV9 and TRBJ1-4, with TRBD1 matching 11 bases. V lost 1 base and J lost 7; bases outside the gene matches: 3. Per germline, CDR1 SGDLS and CDR2 YYNGEE. This CDR3 contains 15 residues. The CDR3 reads CASSVTGTGGEKLFF. For the CDR3, the DNA is TGTGCCAGCAGCGTAACCGGGACAGGGGGTGAAAAACTGTTTTTT.

V and J are TRBV14 and TRBJ2-5; maybe TRBD2 (5 bases). Trimming left V 4 bases short and J 2 bases short, with 11 bases between. The CDR3 has 14 amino acids. Germline CDR1 SGHDN, CDR2 FVKESK. The chain's CDR3 is CASSRRTGQETQYF. The CDR3 nucleotides read TGTGCCAGCAGCCGACGGACGGGACAAGAGACCCAGTACTTC.

The chain has TRBV7-2 and TRBJ2-1; TRBD2 agrees at 10 bases. Germline V CDR1 and CDR2: SGHTA, FQGNSA. The CDR3 is made up of 18 amino acids. V was clipped by 0 bases and J by 4 bases; unmatched bases: 9. Written as DNA, the CDR3 is TGTGCCAGCAGCTTAGCTGCTAGCGGGAGTACCCAATACAATGAGCAGTTCTTC. This gives the protein CASSLAASGSTQYNEQFF.

The chain joins TRBV9 to TRBJ2-1; 8 bases match TRBD2. The length of the CDR3 is 14 residues. Germline assignment: CDR1 SGDLS and CDR2 YYNGEE. V was pared by 4 bases and J by 4 bases, with 4 bases of the junction left unmatched. Here the CDR3 reads CASSPGGRYNEQFF. The CDR3 DNA sequence: TGTGCCAGCAGCCCGGGGGGGAGATACAATGAGCAGTTCTTC.

This clone was recorded once. This chain links TRBV30 with TRBJ1-1, with D perhaps TRBD1 (5 bases). This CDR3 is 13 amino acids long. Germline assignment: CDR1 GTSNPN and CDR2 SVGIG (reference sequence). V lost 3 bases to trimming and J lost 4 bases, with 12 bases between them. The CDR3 nucleotides are TGTGCCTGGAGCTCCTCCGGGGGCACTGAAGCTTTCTTT. Amino acids: CAWSSSGGTEAFF.

The CDR3 DNA is TGCGCCAGCAGCTTGAGGCTTTTCGGGTACAATGAGCAGTTCTTC. As protein: CASSLRLFGYNEQFF. The genes are TRBV5-1 and TRBJ2-1; no clear D. Germline V CDR1 and CDR2: SGHRS, YFSETQ. There are 15 residues in the CDR3. Trimming cost V 1 base and J 4 bases, with 12 bases left between them. Using reference TRBV5-1 and TRBJ2-1 for the parts outside the CDR3, the full variable domain is KAGVTQTPRYLIKTRGQQVTLSCSPISGHRSVSWYQQTPGQGLQFLFEYFSETQRNKGNFPGRFSGRQFSNSRSEMNVSTLELGDSALYLCASSLRLFGYNEQFFGPGTRLTVL.

This chain connects TRBV6-5 to TRBJ2-3; 8 bases match TRBD2. Germline V gene lookup returns CDR1 MNHEY and CDR2 SVGAGI. V lost 5 bases to trimming and J lost 1 base; unmatched junction nucleotides: 5. The CDR3 runs to 15 residues. CDR3 in DNA: TGTGCCAGCAGTCCGCCGACTAGCGGCACAGATACGCAGTATTTT. It is translated as CASSPPTSGTDTQYF.